Presented here are 24 T cell receptor beta chains from one specimen sequenced in a study of cytotoxic CD8 clonotypes in ibrutinib-treated CLL (dated by TCRdb to the early 2020s). Libraries were prepared through the immunoSEQ multiplex PCR assay. What TCRdb holds here is the immuneACCESS table cut down to in-frame rearrangements. Part of the clones is not present; checked against another copy, under half of the missing clones reflect an unresolved V gene, and the others are unexplained. This sample has some 28,000 clones in its table, and 57% of those were observed once. Approximately 5% of the sample is held by the ten biggest clonotypes. Sequencing was performed on PBMCs, taken before ibrutinib treatment. These receptors were collected from a human donor with chronic lymphocytic leukemia.

The chain has TRBV7-9 and TRBJ2-3; D gene ambiguous. With 3 bases removed from V and 5 bases from J, the gap between germline ends came to 15 bases. Germline CDR1 and CDR2: SEHNR and FQNEAQ (reference sequence). CDR3 length: 15 amino acids. The CDR3 DNA is TGTGCCAGCAGCTTCTCCCTGATGTATTTAGATACGCAGTATTTT. Residues: CASSFSLMYLDTQYF.

V and J are TRBV7-2 and TRBJ2-7; no reliable D call. Germline CDR1 SGHTA, CDR2 FQGNSA. Between the trimmed V and J ends, which lost 3 bases and 3 bases, there was a span of 9 bases. The CDR3 totals 13 residues. CDR3 bases: TGTGCCAGCAGCTTGGCCGGTTTCTACGAGCAGTACTTC. It is translated as CASSLAGFYEQYF.

J is TRBJ2-3 and V is TRBV5-1, with 7 bases identical to TRBD1. The CDR3 loop spans 17 amino acids. Germline CDR1 and CDR2: SGHRS and YFSETQ. V trimming: 0 bases; J trimming: 2 bases; junction bases outside the gene matches: 9. The CDR3 loop reads CASSLGTGVFHTDTQYF. The CDR3 region has the DNA TGCGCCAGCAGCTTGGGTACAGGGGTTTTCCACACAGATACGCAGTATTTT.

The genes are TRBV11-2 and TRBJ1-1; tentatively, D is TRBD1 (5 bases). Trimming took 1 base from V and 7 from J, leaving 13 bases between them. Germline values: CDR1 SGHAT, CDR2 FQNNGV. CDR3 length: 14 amino acids. In DNA, the CDR3 is TGTGCCAGCAGCTTAGCTGGGGGAAACGGTGAAGCTTTCTTT. Protein sequence: CASSLAGGNGEAFF.

The V and J genes are TRBV19 and TRBJ2-2; TRBD1 aligns across 7 bases. Germline CDR1 LNHDA, CDR2 SQIVND (reference sequence). J was trimmed by 4 bases and V by 5 bases; bases with no gene match: 10. The CDR3 length is 16 residues. This CDR3 reads CASSSAGTVGTGELFF. The DNA of the CDR3 is TGTGCCAGTAGTTCCGCCGGGACAGTCGGCACCGGGGAGCTGTTTTTT.

This clone has only one observation. This chain connects TRBV19 to TRBJ2-1, with D possibly being TRBD1 or TRBD2 (6 bases each). The CDR3 is made up of 16 amino acids. Germline values: CDR1 LNHDA, CDR2 SQIVND (reference sequence). V lost 6 bases and J 2 bases, leaving 17 bases between the germline ends. This chain's CDR3 is CASSGEWGAPYNEQFF. DNA of the CDR3: TGTGCCAGTAGCGGGGAATGGGGGGCCCCCTACAATGAGCAGTTCTTC.

The V gene is TRBV29-1, the J gene TRBJ2-3, with TRBD1 as a possible D gene (5 bases). V lost 6 bases and J 0 bases, leaving 16 bases between the germline ends. The CDR3 length is 15 residues. CDR1 and CDR2 from the germline V gene are SQVTM and ANQGSEA. CDR3 protein: CSVCPGLTSTDTQYF. The CDR3 DNA reads TGCAGCGTATGCCCAGGGCTAACTAGCACAGATACGCAGTATTTT.

This clone was detected only a few times. This rearrangement joins TRBV6-5 to TRBJ1-1; D is perhaps TRBD1 (5 bases). Trimming removed 8 bases at V and 4 bases at J, with 8 bases between. The CDR3 is made up of 11 amino acids. Per the germline V gene, CDR1 is MNHEY and CDR2 is SVGAGI. The CDR3 DNA reads as TGTGCCAGCCGGGGCGGCACTGAAGCTTTCTTT. It encodes CASRGGTEAFF.

This rearrangement joins TRBV18 to TRBJ2-7; no clear D gene. The CDR3 is made up of 14 amino acids. The ends were cut back, 1 base at V and 0 bases at J, with 7 bases in the middle. Germline CDR1 reads KGHSH; CDR2 reads LQKENI. The CDR3: CASSPRRSSYEQYF. In DNA form, the CDR3 reads TGTGCCAGCTCACCACGCAGGAGCTCCTACGAGCAGTACTTC.

V and J are TRBV27 and TRBJ2-1, with no clear D. The CDR3 loop spans 14 amino acids. Trimming shortened V by 1 base and J by 8 bases, and 12 bases separated the two germline ends. Germline CDR1 MNHEY, CDR2 SMNVEV (reference sequence). The CDR3 is CASSLLGRLYEQFF. The CDR3 DNA reads as TGTGCCAGCAGTTTATTAGGACGACTCTATGAGCAGTTCTTC.

The V gene is TRBV5-1, the J gene TRBJ2-1, with D perhaps TRBD1 (6 bases). Per the germline V gene, CDR1 is SGHRS and CDR2 is YFSETQ. There are 15 residues in the CDR3. Trimming removed 0 bases from V and 3 bases from J, with 10 bases in between. The CDR3 nucleotides read TGCGCCAGCAGCTTGGAAGGGGGAATCTACAATGAGCAGTTCTTC. Protein sequence: CASSLEGGIYNEQFF.

The rearrangement joins TRBV19 to TRBJ1-2, with a weak D call TRBD1 (5 bases). The CDR3 loop spans 16 amino acids. Trimming took 3 bases from V and 4 from J, leaving 18 bases between them. Germline V lookup: CDR1 LNHDA, CDR2 SQIVND (reference sequence). CDR3 loop: CASSIGARLDFYGYTF. DNA for the CDR3: TGTGCCAGTAGTATTGGGGCCCGCCTCGACTTCTATGGCTACACCTTC.

The gene calls are TRBV6-1 and TRBJ2-1, with D possibly matching TRBD2 (6 bases). Germline values: CDR1 MNHNS, CDR2 SASEGT. The CDR3 runs 14 residues. V lost 10 bases to trimming and J lost 2 bases, with 15 bases between them. DNA for the CDR3: TGTGCCACCGTTGGGCGGGGCCCCTACAATGAGCAGTTCTTC. It specifies CATVGRGPYNEQFF.

This sequence joins TRBV5-4 and TRBJ2-1; D unclear. Germline CDR1 SGHNT, CDR2 YYREEE (reference sequence). CDR3 length: 17 residues. V was shortened by 4 bases and J by 3 bases, with 20 bases between the two germline ends. The CDR3 protein is CASSAARVGGNYNEQFF. The CDR3 region has the DNA TGTGCCAGCAGCGCCGCCCGAGTTGGCGGAAACTACAATGAGCAGTTCTTC.

This chain uses TRBV6-6 with TRBJ1-4; D not certain. CDR3 length: 12 residues. The V gene's germline CDR1 is MNHNY and CDR2 SVGAGI (reference sequence). V gave up 5 bases and J gave up 8 bases, with 9 bases separating them. The CDR3 DNA reads as TGTGCCAGCAGTCTCGGGGTGGAAAAACTGTTTTTT. It yields the protein CASSLGVEKLFF.

The rearrangement uses TRBV25-1 and TRBJ2-7, with TRBD2 as a possible D gene (6 bases). Trimming took off 2 bases at V and 4 bases at J, with 21 bases between the two ends. CDR1 and CDR2 (germline): MGHDK, SYGVNS. The CDR3 runs to 17 residues. The CDR3 bases are TGTGCCAGCAGTGAACTCCGCGGGGCCCACCCCGGGTACGAGCAGTACTTC. It codes for CASSELRGAHPGYEQYF.

The V call is TRBV15, the J call TRBJ2-3, with 8 bases matching TRBD1. V was pared by 4 bases and J by 1 base, with 10 bases of the junction left unmatched. Germline V gene lookup returns CDR1 LNHNV and CDR2 YYDKDF (reference sequence). This CDR3 is built from 17 residues. The CDR3 sequence is CATSKESSGQGTDTQYF. CDR3 bases: TGTGCCACCAGCAAGGAGTCTTCGGGACAGGGCACAGATACGCAGTATTTT.

The rearrangement uses TRBV19 and TRBJ2-7, with no clear D. The CDR3 has 14 amino acids. The V end was cut by 3 bases, the J end by 3 bases, with 12 bases between. In germline, CDR1 is LNHDA, CDR2 SQIVND (reference sequence). CDR3 loop: CASSMGWGNYEQYF. DNA of the CDR3: TGTGCCAGTAGTATGGGTTGGGGAAACTACGAGCAGTACTTC.

This clone occurred a few times. The chain is built from TRBV18 and TRBJ1-1; D gene uncertain. With 3 bases removed from V and 0 bases from J, the gap between germline ends came to 14 bases. The CDR3 extends over 16 amino acids. Germline CDR1 and CDR2: KGHSH and LQKENI. CDR3 coding DNA: TGTGCCAGCTCACCGTTCACACGGTCGATGAACACTGAAGCTTTCTTT. It specifies CASSPFTRSMNTEAFF.

The V and J genes are TRBV7-9 and TRBJ2-1, with D unresolved. Germline values: CDR1 SEHNR, CDR2 FQNEAQ (reference sequence). This CDR3 region has 15 residues. Deletions cut 5 bases from V and 3 bases from J, with 14 bases between. The CDR3: CASSLANSVYNEQFF. In nucleotides, the CDR3 is TGTGCCAGCAGCCTGGCGAACAGCGTCTACAATGAGCAGTTCTTC. Full variable domain (rest looked up from reference TRBV7-9 and TRBJ2-1): DTGVSQNPRHKITKRGQNVTFRCDPISEHNRLYWYRQTLGQGPEFLTYFQNEAQLEKSRLLSDRFSAERPKGSFSTLEIQRTEQGDSAMYLCASSLANSVYNEQFFGPGTRLTVL.

The chain combines TRBV5-1 with TRBJ1-2; TRBD1 matches at 7 bases. CDR3 length equals 17 residues. Trimming at V came to 0 bases and at J to 4 bases, leaving 12 bases not matched to a gene. CDR1 SGHRS and CDR2 YFSETQ come from the germline V gene. The CDR3 coding sequence is TGCGCCAGCAGCTTGGTTGGAGGGGGCGCGTATTCCTATGGCTACACCTTC. It encodes CASSLVGGGAYSYGYTF.

The V gene is TRBV21-1, the J gene TRBJ2-7; no DNA check was done on the table's D call, TRBD2. TRBV21-1 is a documented pseudogene. The CDR3 is 12 amino acids. DNA for the CDR3: TGTGTTTGGGGGGGGTCCTCCTACGAGCAGTACTTC. Amino acids: CVWGGSSYEQYF.

Only one count was recorded for this clone. V gene TRBV15 combines with J gene TRBJ2-2; D unclear. Germline CDR1 and CDR2: LNHNV and YYDKDF (reference sequence). V shed 6 bases and J shed 2 bases, with 25 bases lying between them. The CDR3 runs to 19 residues. The chain's CDR3 is CATSAEERWLRKNTGELFF. The CDR3 DNA reads TGTGCCACCAGTGCCGAGGAACGTTGGCTCAGAAAAAACACCGGGGAGCTGTTTTTT. Based on the CDR3 plus reference TRBV15 and TRBJ2-2, the full variable domain is DAMVIQNPRYQVTQFGKPVTLSCSQTLNHNVMYWYQQKSSQAPKLLFHYYDKDFNNEADTPDNFQSRRPNTSFCFLDIRSPGLGDTAMYLCATSAEERWLRKNTGELFFGEGSRLTVL.

The chain employs TRBV7-8 and TRBJ2-7; the match to TRBD2 covers 8 bases. Germline V gives CDR1 SGHVS, CDR2 FQNEAQ. V shed 1 base and J 3 bases; nucleotides not matched to a gene: 8. This CDR3 has 16 residues. In DNA, the CDR3 is TGTGCCAGCAGCTTAGTGGCTAGCGGGCTGGTCTACGAGCAGTACTTC. Translating gives CASSLVASGLVYEQYF.